This TCR beta chain appears in the sequencing data of a study of T cell responses to AZD1222 COVID-19 vaccine. Findings of the study overall: Reports say nearly half of spike-specific TCRs go after unmutated variant regions. Clonal diversity was possibly underestimated, and white British individuals and females predominated among donors.

Sequenced by immunoSEQ multiplex PCR; TCRdb stores in-frame clones only, minus some. The sample yields 65,000 to 70,000 clones, about three quarters seen once. CDR1 and CDR2 from the germline V gene are MNHNS and SASEGT. The CDR3 is 15 residues long. V lost 1 base, J lost 5 bases, and 14 bases lay in between. To note about this clone: No antigen is known for it.

Sequencing was performed on peripheral blood, taken on day 0 of AZD1222 vaccination. This chain connects TRBV6-1 to TRBJ2-5; D is unclear. The sequence was collected from an adult in good health. Here the CDR3 DNA reads TGTGCCAGCAGTGAAGGGGAATTAGTTGTTGAGACCCAGTACTTC. Translating gives CASSEGELVVETQYF.